This entry lists 32 T cell receptor beta chains sequenced from one sample in a study of liver allograft versus peripheral blood T cells. Study in general: In transplanted livers, T cell receptor repertoires were compared with those found in the recipients' peripheral blood.

TCRdb ran MiXCR on the reads and lists one entry per CDR3 protein. The sample contains about 9,100 distinct CDR3 sequences, roughly 21% of which appear only once. Receptors were obtained from a human patient who had a liver transplant. Some T cells may originate from the graft donor.

In its sample, this clonotype was seen a few times. CDR3 sequence: CASSLDPTGANVLTF. The CDR3 DNA reads as TGTGCCAGCAGCTTGGACCCCACTGGGGCCAACGTCCTGACTTTC. The V and J genes are TRBV9 and TRBJ2-6; no firm D call. CDR1 and CDR2 (germline): SGDLS, YYNGEE. The CDR3 consists of 15 residues. V was pared by 4 bases and J by 2 bases, with 10 bases between.

The chain recombines TRBV29-1 with TRBJ2-7, with D maybe TRBD1 (5 bases). The V gene's germline CDR1 is SQVTM and CDR2 ANQGSEA. V gave up 2 bases and J gave up 9 bases, with 11 bases separating them. This CDR3 comprises 11 residues. The CDR3 is CSVESPQGQYF. CDR3 nucleotide sequence: TGCAGCGTTGAAAGCCCCCAGGGGCAGTACTTC.

The rearrangement links TRBV18 to TRBJ2-2; 9 bases align to TRBD1. J was trimmed by 5 bases and V by 1 base; bases with no gene match: 14. Germline assignment: CDR1 KGHSH and CDR2 LQKENI. This CDR3 is 19 amino acids long. The CDR3 loop is CASSPLPVLGQGITGELFF. CDR3 in DNA: TGTGCCAGCTCACCACTTCCGGTACTCGGACAGGGGATTACCGGGGAGCTGTTTTTT.

This clonotype is medium-sized within its sample. The rearrangement joins TRBV6-2 or TRBV6-3 to TRBJ2-5; TRBD1 aligns across 10 bases. The CDR3 spans 17 residues. Per the germline V gene, CDR1 is MNHEY and CDR2 is SVGEGT. V lost 2 bases to trimming and J lost 1 base; unmatched junction nucleotides: 7. The CDR3 sequence: CASSYGFGTGAQETQYF. For the CDR3, the DNA is TGTGCCAGCAGTTACGGATTTGGGACAGGGGCCCAAGAGACCCAGTACTTC.

This clonotype was picked up a small number of times. The rearrangement links TRBV6-1 to TRBJ1-4; 8 nucleotides align to TRBD1. With V trimmed by 5 bases and J by 2 bases, 1 base remained unmatched. The germline gives CDR1 MNHNS, CDR2 SASEGT. The length of the CDR3 is 14 residues. CDR3 DNA sequence: TGTGCCAGCAGTACAGGGGGGACTAATGAAAAACTGTTTTTT. It is translated as CASSTGGTNEKLFF.

This clonotype occurred many times. This CDR3 reads CATSRDVEETQYF. CDR3 nucleotide sequence: TGTGCCACCAGCAGAGACGTGGAAGAGACCCAGTACTTC. J is TRBJ2-5 and V is TRBV15, with unresolved D. The CDR3 has 13 residues. The V gene's germline CDR1 is LNHNV and CDR2 YYDKDF (reference sequence). V lost 0 bases and J 3 bases, leaving 5 bases between the germline ends.

This clonotype is labeled medium-sized. J is TRBJ1-1 and V is TRBV24-1; D is unclear. V lost 4 bases and J 8 bases, leaving 16 bases between the germline ends. Germline V CDR1 and CDR2: KGHDR, SFDVKD. CDR3 size: 14 residues. The CDR3 loop is CATSDKDTFTEAFF. The DNA of the CDR3 is TGTGCCACCAGTGACAAAGACACCTTTACCGAAGCTTTCTTT.

This clonotype is medium-sized by share. This rearrangement joins TRBV6-5 to TRBJ2-2; no clear D gene. Trimming took 2 bases from V and 1 from J, leaving 8 bases between them. Germline V gene data show CDR1 as MNHEY and CDR2 as SVGAGI. This CDR3 is 15 amino acids long. The CDR3 here is CASSYAIVNTGELFF. Written as DNA, the CDR3 is TGTGCCAGCAGTTACGCCATCGTGAACACCGGGGAGCTGTTTTTT.

This clonotype has just a few counts. J is TRBJ1-6 and V is TRBV5-6; perhaps TRBD1 as D (5 bases). CDR3 length: 17 residues. CDR1 is SGHDT and CDR2 is YYEEEE in the germline V gene. Trimming removed 4 bases from V and 9 bases from J, with 23 bases in between. In DNA, the CDR3 is TGTGCCAGCAGCCGGGGGAGGACTGAGGGACGTACTTCACCCCTCCACTTT. Translating gives CASSRGRTEGRTSPLHF. Using reference TRBV5-6 and TRBJ1-6 for the parts outside the CDR3, the full variable domain is DAGVTQSPTHLIKTRGQQVTLRCSPKSGHDTVSWYQQALGQGPQFIFQYYEEEERQRGNFPDRFSGHQFPNYSSELNVNALLLGDSALYLCASSRGRTEGRTSPLHFGNGTRLTVT.

This clonotype was counted only a few times. The V and J genes are TRBV28 and TRBJ2-7; D is perhaps TRBD2 (5 bases). The CDR3 is 14 amino acids. Trimming removed 6 bases from V and 4 bases from J, with 16 bases in between. Germline V gene sequence: CDR1 MDHEN, CDR2 SYDVKM. CDR3 nucleotides: TGTGCCAGCAGCCAGCGGTACTTGGGGTACGAGCAGTACTTC. This translates into CASSQRYLGYEQYF.

By share, this clonotype counts as medium-sized (0.01 to 0.1%). V usage is TRBV6-1 and J usage is TRBJ2-7; D gene unclear. Trimming pared 2 bases from V and 8 bases from J, leaving 13 bases between. This CDR3 has 13 amino acids. The germline V gene encodes CDR1 MNHNS and CDR2 SASEGT. CDR3 in amino acids: CASSEPPGGKQYF. CDR3 sequence (DNA): TGTGCCAGCAGTGAACCCCCAGGTGGAAAGCAGTACTTC.

This clonotype is medium-sized. CDR3 sequence reads: CSVLGQNTEAFF. CDR3 bases: TGCAGCGTCCTTGGACAGAACACTGAAGCTTTCTTT. V usage is TRBV29-1 and J usage is TRBJ1-1, with a tentative D call TRBD1 (5 bases). Trimming removed 6 bases from V and 1 base from J, with 9 bases in between. Germline V gene sequence: CDR1 SQVTM, CDR2 ANQGSEA. The CDR3 totals 12 residues.

The chain has TRBV28 and TRBJ2-7; 9 bases line up with TRBD1. The germline CDR1 and CDR2 sequences are MDHEN and SYDVKM. V was pared by 11 bases and J by 3 bases, with 11 bases of the junction left unmatched. This CDR3 has 14 amino acids. CDR3 loop: CAVQGTGRHYEQYF. The CDR3 DNA follows: TGTGCCGTACAAGGGACAGGGCGGCACTACGAGCAGTACTTC.

This clonotype was found many times. V and J are TRBV19 and TRBJ1-1; no reliable D call. CDR3 length: 13 amino acids. Trimming took 6 bases from V and 1 from J, leaving 9 bases between them. In germline, CDR1 is LNHDA, CDR2 SQIVND (reference sequence). CDR3 protein: CASRTTANTEAFF. CDR3 DNA: TGTGCCAGTAGGACTACAGCGAACACTGAAGCTTTCTTT.

The rearrangement uses TRBV20-1 and TRBJ2-2; 10 bases are shared with TRBD2. V lost 1 base, J lost 1 base, and 3 bases stayed unmatched. This CDR3 has 16 amino acids. Germline-derived CDR1 and CDR2 are DFQATT and SNEGSKA (reference sequence). DNA of the CDR3: TGCAGTGCTAGAGCTTTAGCGGGGGGGAACACCGGGGAGCTGTTTTTT. This translates into CSARALAGGNTGELFF.

The rearrangement uses TRBV11-2 and TRBJ1-2, with D possibly TRBD1 on 5 matching bases. V shed 3 bases and J shed 0 bases, with 17 bases lying between them. The germline V gene encodes CDR1 SGHAT and CDR2 FQNNGV. The length of the CDR3 is 17 residues. CDR3 nucleotide sequence: TGTGCCAGCAGCTTGGTGGGACGGCCTTCCCCTAACTATGGCTACACCTTC. Its protein is CASSLVGRPSPNYGYTF. The full variable domain, completed using reference TRBV11-2 and TRBJ1-2, is EAGVAQSPRYKIIEKRQSVAFWCNPISGHATLYWYQQILGQGPKLLIQFQNNGVVDDSQLPKDRFSAERLKGVDSTLKIQPAKLEDSAVYLCASSLVGRPSPNYGYTFGSGTRLTVV.

This clonotype came up a few times. This chain joins TRBV7-9 and TRBJ1-3, with a possible D match to TRBD1 (5 bases). Germline CDR1 SEHNR, CDR2 FQNEAQ (reference sequence). Deletions cut 5 bases from V and 0 bases from J, with 11 bases between. This CDR3 is built from 15 residues. DNA of the CDR3: TGTGCCAGCAGCCCTCAGGGCAACTCTGGAAACACCATATATTTT. It encodes CASSPQGNSGNTIYF.

Within the sample, this clonotype is medium-sized. V is TRBV10-3 and J is TRBJ1-4; no clear D. Trimming removed 2 bases from V and 4 bases from J, with 8 bases in between. Germline-derived CDR1 and CDR2 are ENHRY and SYGVKD. This CDR3 contains 14 residues. CDR3 bases: TGTGCCATCAGTGAGGAGACTTATAATGAAAAACTGTTTTTT. This translates into CAISEETYNEKLFF.

By share, this clonotype counts as medium-sized (0.01 to 0.1%). V and J are TRBV6-5 and TRBJ2-5, with D maybe TRBD1 (5 bases). The CDR3 has 14 residues. V was pared by 2 bases and J by 2 bases, with 9 bases between. In germline, CDR1 is MNHEY, CDR2 SVGAGI. The CDR3 nucleotides read TGTGCCAGCAGTTACGGGGCGGCTCAAGAGACCCAGTACTTC. It encodes CASSYGAAQETQYF.

The chain has TRBV12-5 and TRBJ2-1; D uncertain. Trimming left V 7 bases short and J 7 bases short, with 17 bases between. The CDR3 has 14 residues. CDR1 is LGHNT and CDR2 is FRNRAP in the germline V gene. Written as DNA, the CDR3 is TGTGCTAGTGCCAATCCGTCCCGCGGAAATGAGCAGTTCTTC. It codes for CASANPSRGNEQFF.

This rearrangement joins TRBV29-1 to TRBJ2-7; D is ambiguous. Germline V gene lookup returns CDR1 SQVTM and CDR2 ANQGSEA. The V end was cut by 5 bases, the J end by 5 bases, with 10 bases between. This CDR3 is 11 amino acids long. CDR3 sequence (DNA): TGCAGCGTTCAAGGCCCCAACGAGCAGTACTTC. As protein: CSVQGPNEQYF.

Remarks on this clonotype: This may be a read error: a much more frequent sequence differs by one nucleotide. This chain uses TRBV5-5 with TRBJ1-1, with no clear D. The CDR3 has 14 residues. Germline CDR1 SGHKS, CDR2 YYEKEE (reference sequence). The CDR3 loop reads CVSSLHLMNTEAFF. The DNA of the CDR3 is TGTGTCAGCAGCTTACATCTCATGAACACTGAAGCTTTCTTT.

By frequency in the sample, this clonotype is medium-sized. The chain uses TRBV29-1 and TRBJ1-5, with D perhaps TRBD1 (6 bases). V lost 4 bases and J 6 bases, leaving 16 bases between the germline ends. Per the germline V gene, CDR1 is SQVTM and CDR2 is ANQGSEA. The CDR3 has 14 amino acids. CDR3 in amino acids: CSVGEGGPFQPQHF. The CDR3 nucleotides read TGCAGCGTTGGTGAGGGGGGGCCTTTTCAGCCCCAGCATTTT.

This clonotype is medium-sized within its sample. J is TRBJ2-2 and V is TRBV19; the D call may be TRBD1 or TRBD2 (5 bases each). Trimming took 4 bases from V and 3 from J, leaving 15 bases between them. Germline V gives CDR1 LNHDA, CDR2 SQIVND (reference sequence). CDR3 length: 16 amino acids. For the CDR3, the DNA is TGTGCCAGTAGTACCACCGGGACGGCGCACACCGGGGAGCTGTTTTTT. It translates to CASSTTGTAHTGELFF.

The gene calls are TRBV27 and TRBJ1-2; D uncertain. The germline V and J ends were trimmed by 7 bases and 0 bases, with 18 bases remaining between them. Germline values: CDR1 MNHEY, CDR2 SMNVEV (reference sequence). The CDR3 has 16 residues. The chain's CDR3 is CASTPSFGETNYGYTF. The CDR3 bases are TGTGCCAGCACCCCTTCCTTCGGGGAGACTAACTATGGCTACACCTTC.

This clonotype is labeled medium-sized. The chain couples TRBV7-2 to TRBJ1-2; unclear D gene. The CDR3 consists of 15 residues. CDR1 is SGHTA and CDR2 is FQGNSA in the germline V gene. Trimming stripped 1 base from V and 0 bases from J, with 9 bases between. The CDR3 protein is CASSLVAVANYGYTF. The DNA for the CDR3 is TGTGCCAGCAGCTTAGTTGCAGTAGCTAACTATGGCTACACCTTC.

By proportion, this clonotype is medium-sized (0.01 to 0.1%). The chain recombines TRBV6-1 with TRBJ1-1; tentatively, D is TRBD1 (5 bases). The CDR3 loop spans 12 amino acids. Germline CDR1 and CDR2: MNHNS and SASEGT. CDR3 sequence (DNA): TGTGCTTCGGGGGATCGCGACACTGAAGCTTTCTTT. It translates to CASGDRDTEAFF.

There are a few counts of this clonotype. V usage is TRBV24-1 and J usage is TRBJ2-7; 9 positions match TRBD1. From germline, CDR1 is KGHDR and CDR2 SFDVKD. The CDR3 sequence is 15 residues long. J gave up 6 bases and V 4 bases, and 9 bases lay outside the gene matches. For the CDR3, the DNA is TGTGCCACCAGTGACCGGCGACAGGGGGAGGCCGAGCAGTACTTC. Its translation is CATSDRRQGEAEQYF.

This rearrangement joins TRBV20-1 to TRBJ2-1, with TRBD2 matching 12 bases. This CDR3 is 13 amino acids long. Germline-derived CDR1 and CDR2 are DFQATT and SNEGSKA (reference sequence). J gave up 9 bases and V 5 bases, and 5 bases lay outside the gene matches. CDR3 in DNA: TGCAGTGCTCGGACTAGCGGGAAGGGTGAGCAGTTCTTC. Its translation is CSARTSGKGEQFF.

In this sample, this clonotype is medium-sized. The chain is built from TRBV5-4 and TRBJ2-1, with D perhaps matching TRBD2 (6 bases). CDR3 length: 15 amino acids. The V end was cut by 4 bases, the J end by 5 bases, with 16 bases between. Germline V gene data show CDR1 as SGHNT and CDR2 as YYREEE (reference sequence). The CDR3 nucleotides read TGTGCCAGCAGCCCCAAAGGGACTCTAGACAATGAGCAGTTCTTC. It codes for CASSPKGTLDNEQFF.

The chain couples TRBV5-6 to TRBJ1-2; D uncertain. This CDR3 contains 14 residues. With 4 bases removed from V and 2 bases from J, the gap between germline ends came to 12 bases. Germline CDR1 SGHDT, CDR2 YYEEEE. CDR3 nucleotides: TGTGCCAGCAGCCTAGGGATCTCGAACTATGGCTACACCTTC. Residues: CASSLGISNYGYTF.

This clonotype has only a few counts. J is TRBJ2-5 and V is TRBV11-1; D may correspond to TRBD1 or TRBD2 (5 bases each). Germline V CDR1 and CDR2: SGHAT, FQDESV (reference sequence). The ends were cut back, 5 bases at V and 5 bases at J, with 12 bases in the middle. The CDR3 consists of 13 residues. The CDR3 loop reads CASSPPWGETQYF. The DNA of the CDR3 is TGTGCCAGCAGCCCGCCCTGGGGGGAGACCCAGTACTTC.